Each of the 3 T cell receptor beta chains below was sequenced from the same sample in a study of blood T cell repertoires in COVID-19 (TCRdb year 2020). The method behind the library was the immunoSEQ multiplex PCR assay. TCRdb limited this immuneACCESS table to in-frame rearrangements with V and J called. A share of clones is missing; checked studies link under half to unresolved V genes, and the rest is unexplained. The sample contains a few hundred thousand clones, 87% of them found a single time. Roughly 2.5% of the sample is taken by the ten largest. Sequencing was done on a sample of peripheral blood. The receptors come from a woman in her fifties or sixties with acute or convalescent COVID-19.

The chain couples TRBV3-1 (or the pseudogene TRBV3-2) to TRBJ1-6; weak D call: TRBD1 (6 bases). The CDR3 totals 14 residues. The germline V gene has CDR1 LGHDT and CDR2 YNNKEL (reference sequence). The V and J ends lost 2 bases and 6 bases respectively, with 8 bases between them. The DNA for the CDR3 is TGTGCCAGCAGCCAAACACAGGGTAATTCACCCCTCCACTTT. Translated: CASSQTQGNSPLHF.

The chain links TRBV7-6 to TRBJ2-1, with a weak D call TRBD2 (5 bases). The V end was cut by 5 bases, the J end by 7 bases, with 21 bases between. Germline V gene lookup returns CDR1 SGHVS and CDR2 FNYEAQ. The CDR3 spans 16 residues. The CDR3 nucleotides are TGTGCCAGCAGCATAAAGCGGACCCCGAATTGGAATGAGCAGTTCTTC. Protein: CASSIKRTPNWNEQFF.

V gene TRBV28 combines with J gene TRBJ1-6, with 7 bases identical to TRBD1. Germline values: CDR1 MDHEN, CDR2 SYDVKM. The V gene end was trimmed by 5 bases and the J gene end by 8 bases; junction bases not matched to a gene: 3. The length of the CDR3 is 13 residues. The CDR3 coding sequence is TGTGCCAGCAGTGTAGGGGGCTATTCACCCCTCCACTTT. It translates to CASSVGGYSPLHF.